The 27 T cell receptor beta chains listed next were all sequenced from one sample in a study of blood T cell repertoires in COVID-19. This table comes from immunoSEQ multiplex PCR, and its TCRdb copy is limited to in-frame clones, with some not included. The sample lists approximately 71,000 clones, about 80% seen once, with about 26% in the top ten. Sequenced input: peripheral blood. These TCRs come from a man aged 55 to 69 with active or convalescent COVID-19.

In its sample, this clone was seen a few times. The CDR3 reads CASSNAGHRQGANSPLHF. The CDR3 coding sequence is TGTGCCAGCTCCAACGCCGGCCATAGACAGGGGGCCAACTCACCCCTCCACTTT. This rearrangement joins TRBV18 to TRBJ1-6; 10 nucleotides match TRBD1. Germline trimming cut 6 bases from V and 10 bases from J; bases unmatched to any gene: 18. Germline-derived CDR1 and CDR2 are KGHSH and LQKENI. This CDR3 is 18 amino acids long.

The genes are TRBV10-3 and TRBJ1-5, with TRBD1 identical over 7 bases. CDR3 length: 14 residues. With 3 bases clipped from V and 2 bases from J, the junction kept 1 base outside the gene matches. The germline gives CDR1 ENHRY, CDR2 SYGVKD. The DNA of the CDR3 is TGTGCCATCAGTGACACAGGGGGCAATCAGCCCCAGCATTTT. It codes for CAISDTGGNQPQHF.

This chain joins TRBV6-4 and TRBJ1-1; the D is unclear. Trimming removed 0 bases from V and 1 base from J, with 6 bases in between. Germline V gene data show CDR1 as MRHNA and CDR2 as SNTAGT. The CDR3 totals 14 residues. This CDR3 reads CASSDSNRNTEAFF. The CDR3 DNA sequence: TGTGCCAGCAGTGACTCGAACAGGAACACTGAAGCTTTCTTT.

The chain joins TRBV28 to TRBJ2-2, with D perhaps matching TRBD2 (5 bases). The CDR3 is made up of 15 amino acids. Trimming removed 2 bases at V and 4 bases at J, with 11 bases between. Looked up from germline, CDR1 is MDHEN and CDR2 is SYDVKM. The CDR3: CASSLLRGGTGELFF. DNA of the CDR3: TGTGCCAGCAGTTTACTACGCGGAGGCACCGGGGAGCTGTTTTTT.

V and J are TRBV5-1 and TRBJ2-5; TRBD2 aligns across 10 bases. CDR1 is SGHRS, CDR2 YFSETQ, per germline. With V trimmed by 6 bases and J by 5 bases, 16 bases remained unmatched. The CDR3 runs to 17 residues. The CDR3 bases are TGCGCCAGCACAACATGGGGACTAGCGACCGGCGGGGAGACCCAGTACTTC. Amino acid sequence: CASTTWGLATGGETQYF. Looking up the rest from reference TRBV5-1 and TRBJ2-5 gives the full variable domain: KAGVTQTPRYLIKTRGQQVTLSCSPISGHRSVSWYQQTPGQGLQFLFEYFSETQRNKGNFPGRFSGRQFSNSRSEMNVSTLELGDSALYLCASTTWGLATGGETQYFGPGTRLLVL.

This clone has a single count. The V and J genes are TRBV29-1 and TRBJ2-3; TRBD2 agrees at 13 bases. The CDR3 runs to 16 residues. The germline CDR1 and CDR2 sequences are SQVTM and ANQGSEA. Unmatched junction bases numbered 6, after V lost 6 bases and J lost 0 bases. CDR3 DNA sequence: TGCAGCGTCGCTGGACTAGCGGGGGATAGCACAGATACGCAGTATTTT. This gives the protein CSVAGLAGDSTDTQYF.

V usage is TRBV6-2 or TRBV6-3 and J usage is TRBJ1-6; possible D gene TRBD1, 6 bases. Trimming left V 2 bases short and J 6 bases short, with 20 bases between. The CDR3 is 18 amino acids. Germline V gene sequence: CDR1 MNHEY, CDR2 SVGEGT. CDR3 protein: CASSYDDTWGRGNSPLHF. The CDR3 nucleotides are TGTGCCAGCAGTTACGATGACACCTGGGGCAGGGGTAATTCACCCCTCCACTTT.

Note on this clone: An end of the junction does not agree with germline; a read error may underlie this. The rearrangement uses TRBV30 and TRBJ1-2; D perhaps matches TRBD1 (5 bases). This CDR3 has 11 residues. CDR1 GTSNPN and CDR2 SVGIG come from the germline V gene (reference sequence). The CDR3 sequence: CAWSVGQGRAF. As DNA, the CDR3 is TGTGCCTGGAGTGTAGGGCAGGGAAGGGCCTTC.

This chain connects TRBV28 to TRBJ1-5; a possible D gene is TRBD1 (5 bases). Trimming pared 3 bases from V and 7 bases from J, leaving 13 bases between. CDR3 length: 14 amino acids. The germline gives CDR1 MDHEN, CDR2 SYDVKM. CDR3 DNA: TGTGCCAGCAGTTTCGGCAGGGATTACCAGCCCCAGCATTTT. Amino acids: CASSFGRDYQPQHF.

The chain recombines TRBV18 with TRBJ2-3; tentative D call: TRBD2 (7 bases). V shed 2 bases and J shed 4 bases, with 10 bases lying between them. Germline V gene data show CDR1 as KGHSH and CDR2 as LQKENI. The CDR3 runs to 14 residues. CDR3 residues: CASSPGGAADTQYF. The DNA of the CDR3 is TGTGCCAGCTCACCAGGGGGGGCCGCAGATACGCAGTATTTT.

V usage is TRBV27 and J usage is TRBJ1-2; TRBD1 matches 10 bases. Germline-derived CDR1 and CDR2 are MNHEY and SMNVEV (reference sequence). Trimming removed 6 bases from V and 6 bases from J; junction bases left unmatched: 7. The CDR3 sequence is 14 residues long. The CDR3 region is CASRLTGGEDGYTF. CDR3 sequence (DNA): TGTGCCAGCAGACTGACAGGGGGCGAGGATGGCTACACCTTC.

The gene calls are TRBV5-1 and TRBJ2-3, with D possibly TRBD2 on 7 matching bases. This CDR3 is 14 amino acids long. V was clipped by 3 bases and J by 6 bases, with 14 bases between them. CDR1 is SGHRS, CDR2 YFSETQ, per germline. CDR3 coding DNA: TGCGCCAGCAGCTCCCCGGGGGGCGGGGATACGCAGTATTTT. Translation: CASSSPGGGDTQYF.

Concerning this clone itself: Other nucleotide sequences in the sample specify the same CDR3. The chain couples TRBV2 to TRBJ1-6, with D possibly being TRBD1 (5 bases). Germline CDR1 SNHLY, CDR2 FYNNEI. Deletions cut 3 bases from V and 6 bases from J, with 9 bases between. CDR3 size: 14 residues. CDR3 nucleotide sequence: TGTGCCAGCAGTGAGGCCAGGGTTAATTCACCCCTCCACTTT. Its translation: CASSEARVNSPLHF.

Only one count was recorded for this clone. V and J are TRBV5-6 and TRBJ2-5; no definite D call. The CDR3 extends over 13 amino acids. Germline V gene sequence: CDR1 SGHDT, CDR2 YYEEEE. V was pared by 2 bases and J by 1 base, with 6 bases between. CDR3 in amino acids: CASSFIPQETQYF. The DNA for the CDR3 is TGTGCCAGCAGCTTCATCCCCCAAGAGACCCAGTACTTC.

V is TRBV15 and J is TRBJ2-1, with a possible D match to TRBD1 (5 bases). This CDR3 is 16 amino acids long. V was clipped by 0 bases and J by 4 bases, with 13 bases between them. Looked up from germline, CDR1 is LNHNV and CDR2 is YYDKDF (reference sequence). The CDR3 region is CATSRDWGRDYNEQFF. For the CDR3, the DNA is TGTGCCACCAGCAGAGATTGGGGCAGGGATTACAATGAGCAGTTCTTC.

The rearrangement uses TRBV14 and TRBJ2-1; 8 bases line up with TRBD1. In germline, CDR1 is SGHDN, CDR2 FVKESK. The CDR3 sequence is 15 residues long. After removal of 3 bases from V and 7 bases from J, the junction contained 8 bases not matched to a gene. CDR3 residues: CASSHPWYRGNEQFF. In nucleotides, the CDR3 is TGTGCCAGCAGCCATCCTTGGTACAGGGGGAATGAGCAGTTCTTC.

At least ten counts were recorded for this clone. The genes are TRBV7-9 and TRBJ2-7; maybe TRBD1 (6 bases). Trimming cost V 5 bases and J 2 bases, with 19 bases left between them. This CDR3 has 16 amino acids. Germline CDR1 is SEHNR and CDR2 is FQNEAQ (reference sequence). This chain's CDR3 is CASSEEHGQYPYEQYF. The CDR3 region has the DNA TGTGCCAGCAGCGAAGAGCACGGACAGTATCCCTACGAGCAGTACTTC.

The chain combines TRBV5-1 with TRBJ1-1; 9 bases are a match to TRBD1. This CDR3 spans 16 amino acids. Trimming took 4 bases from V and 4 from J; bases not matched to a gene: 11. Germline CDR1 is SGHRS and CDR2 is YFSETQ. For the CDR3, the DNA is TGCGCCAGCAGCAGATACGGGACAGGGTTAGTCACTGAAGCTTTCTTT. Translation gives CASSRYGTGLVTEAFF. Complete variable domain (other parts from reference TRBV5-1 and TRBJ1-1): KAGVTQTPRYLIKTRGQQVTLSCSPISGHRSVSWYQQTPGQGLQFLFEYFSETQRNKGNFPGRFSGRQFSNSRSEMNVSTLELGDSALYLCASSRYGTGLVTEAFFGQGTRLTVV.

This clone showed up just a few times. This chain joins TRBV15 and TRBJ2-2; maybe TRBD1 (5 bases). Germline assignment: CDR1 LNHNV and CDR2 YYDKDF (reference sequence). V was cut by 1 base and J by 6 bases, with 9 bases left in between. The length of the CDR3 is 14 residues. DNA for the CDR3: TGTGCCACCAGCAGAGCGGCAGGGTCCGGGGAGCTGTTTTTT. Protein: CATSRAAGSGELFF.

The chain joins TRBV28 to TRBJ2-5, with TRBD2 identical over 11 bases. CDR3 length: 15 amino acids. Germline CDR1 is MDHEN and CDR2 is SYDVKM. V shed 6 bases, J shed 2 bases, and the junction held 5 bases outside the gene matches. CDR3 amino acids: CASRVTSGVQETQYF. CDR3 sequence (DNA): TGTGCCAGCAGGGTGACTAGCGGGGTACAAGAGACCCAGTACTTC.

This clone is a singleton in its sample. This chain uses TRBV19 with TRBJ2-5; 8 bases agree with TRBD2. Germline CDR1 LNHDA, CDR2 SQIVND (reference sequence). V lost 1 base and J lost 4; bases outside the gene matches: 5. The CDR3 runs to 15 residues. CDR3 sequence reads: CASSIGGAGGETQYF. CDR3 DNA: TGTGCCAGTAGTATAGGAGGGGCGGGAGGAGAGACCCAGTACTTC.

The J gene is TRBJ1-5, the V gene TRBV30, with D perhaps TRBD1 (6 bases). CDR1 and CDR2 from the germline V gene are GTSNPN and SVGIG (reference sequence). Trimming pared 4 bases from V and 4 bases from J, leaving 8 bases between. The CDR3 is 12 amino acids. The CDR3: CAWNTGNQPQHF. CDR3 coding DNA: TGTGCCTGGAACACAGGGAATCAGCCCCAGCATTTT. Filled out from reference TRBV30 and TRBJ1-5, the complete variable domain reads SQTIHQWPATLVQPVGSPLSLECTVEGTSNPNLYWYRQAAGRGLQLLFYSVGIGQISSEVPQNLSASRPQDRQFILSSKKLLLSDSGFYLCAWNTGNQPQHFGDGTRLSIL.

As to this clone: The junction departs from the called germline gene at one end, perhaps through a read error. The V call is TRBV12-3 or TRBV12-4, the J call TRBJ2-5, with TRBD2 matching over 14 bases. The CDR3 extends over 13 amino acids. CDR3 amino acids: CASRPTGLAGEHF. CDR3 in DNA: TGTGCCAGCAGACCTACGGGACTAGCGGGGGAACACTTC.

The CDR3 is CASSWDSPEGYTF. The CDR3 coding sequence is TGCGCCAGCAGCTGGGACAGCCCTGAGGGCTACACCTTC. The chain joins TRBV5-1 to TRBJ1-2; 7 nucleotides match TRBD1. The ends lost 3 bases at V and 8 bases at J; junction bases unmatched: 7. The V gene's germline CDR1 is SGHRS and CDR2 YFSETQ. This CDR3 contains 13 residues.

The V call is TRBV7-3, the J call TRBJ2-1; no clear D. V was trimmed by 1 base and J by 3 bases, leaving 4 bases between them. CDR1 is SGHTA and CDR2 is FQGTGA in the germline V gene. This CDR3 contains 13 residues. The CDR3 bases are TGTGCCAGCAGCTTAAGCTACTACAATGAGCAGTTCTTC. It codes for CASSLSYYNEQFF.

This rearrangement joins TRBV18 to TRBJ2-1; TRBD2 matches 8 bases. The junction had 6 bases not matched to a gene; V was cut back by 6 bases and J by 2 bases. Germline values: CDR1 KGHSH, CDR2 LQKENI. CDR3 length: 15 amino acids. The DNA of the CDR3 is TGTGCCAGCTCCATTCTCGGGGGGGCCTACAATGAGCAGTTCTTC. It translates to CASSILGGAYNEQFF.

V gene TRBV10-3 combines with J gene TRBJ1-1; D is possibly TRBD1 (5 bases). Deletions cut 2 bases from V and 0 bases from J, with 7 bases between. Germline V gene data show CDR1 as ENHRY and CDR2 as SYGVKD. The CDR3 has 14 amino acids. This CDR3 is CAISETGVNTEAFF. The CDR3 nucleotides are TGTGCCATCAGTGAGACAGGAGTGAACACTGAAGCTTTCTTT.